A single sample is the source of the 29 T cell receptor beta chains below, sequenced in a study of spatial heterogeneity in lung cancer. The time point: sample taken at primary tumor resection. Unsorted whole RNA samples from tumor, nontumor lung or frozen PBMC were sequenced. MiXCR, run by TCRdb on the 5' RACE reads, gives a single entry per CDR3 protein. The table lists about 85,000 distinct CDR3 sequences, approximately 20% of them singletons. The sequences come from PBMCs, collected at surgery. All receptors derive from a male donor with early-stage non-small cell lung cancer.

The chain joins TRBV30 to TRBJ1-4; a possible D gene is TRBD1 (6 bases). This CDR3 region has 13 residues. Trimming removed 2 bases at V and 8 bases at J, with 12 bases between. Germline CDR1 reads GTSNPN; CDR2 reads SVGIG (reference sequence). The CDR3 sequence: CAWSRTGGEKLFF. DNA for the CDR3: TGTGCCTGGAGTCGGACGGGGGGCGAAAAACTGTTTTTT.

This clonotype was counted at least ten times. The chain joins TRBV19 to TRBJ1-6; a weak D match, TRBD1 (6 bases). V lost 1 base and J 7 bases, leaving 11 bases between the germline ends. Germline CDR1 and CDR2: LNHDA and SQIVND (reference sequence). CDR3 length: 15 amino acids. CDR3 loop: CASSIVNRDNSPLHF. CDR3 coding DNA: TGTGCCAGTAGTATAGTCAACAGGGACAATTCACCCCTCCACTTT.

This clonotype was detected a few times. The V call is TRBV20-1, the J call TRBJ1-2; no clear D. Between the trimmed V and J ends, which lost 1 base and 6 bases, there was a span of 12 bases. This CDR3 contains 13 residues. Germline CDR1 is DFQATT and CDR2 is SNEGSKA (reference sequence). CDR3 protein: CSARGHPKDGYTF. In nucleotides, the CDR3 is TGCAGTGCTAGAGGACACCCGAAGGATGGCTACACCTTC.

This clonotype was detected a few times. This chain joins TRBV20-1 and TRBJ2-7; 15 nucleotides align to TRBD2. V shed 6 bases and J 5 bases; nucleotides not matched to a gene: 5. Germline lookup yields CDR1 DFQATT and CDR2 SNEGSKA (reference sequence). The CDR3 has 14 residues. The CDR3 DNA reads TGCAGTGCCCGCGGACTAGCGGGGGGGAACGAGCAGTACTTC. It is translated as CSARGLAGGNEQYF.

The chain carries TRBV28 and TRBJ1-5, with no clear D. Trimming took off 3 bases at V and 1 base at J, with 7 bases between the two ends. Germline CDR1 MDHEN, CDR2 SYDVKM. The CDR3 spans 14 residues. For the CDR3, the DNA is TGTGCCAGCAGTTTGGCGGACAGCAATCAGCCCCAGCATTTT. Its translation: CASSLADSNQPQHF. Filled out from reference TRBV28 and TRBJ1-5, the complete variable domain reads DVKVTQSSRYLVKRTGEKVFLECVQDMDHENMFWYRQDPGLGLRLIYFSYDVKMKEKGDIPEGYSVSREKKERFSLILESASTNQTSMYLCASSLADSNQPQHFGDGTRLSIL.

The rearrangement joins TRBV29-1 to TRBJ1-2, with a weak D call TRBD1 (6 bases). V was clipped by 5 bases and J by 7 bases, with 20 bases between them. CDR3 length: 14 amino acids. Germline CDR1 reads SQVTM; CDR2 reads ANQGSEA. CDR3 sequence (DNA): TGCAGCGTTTGGGATAACTTCGGGGGCCGTGGCTACACCTTC. Encoded protein: CSVWDNFGGRGYTF.

This clonotype was observed at least ten times. The chain links TRBV4-3 to TRBJ2-7; TRBD1 aligns across 7 bases. The J segment lost 4 bases and the V segment lost 4 bases, leaving 4 bases of the junction unmatched. This CDR3 contains 13 residues. Looked up from germline, CDR1 is LGHNA and CDR2 is YSLEER. In DNA, the CDR3 is TGCGCCAGCAGCCTTCGACAGGGTTACGAGCAGTACTTC. Translation gives CASSLRQGYEQYF.

This clonotype was observed a handful of times. The chain links TRBV30 to TRBJ1-4; TRBD1 is a possible D gene (5 bases). Trimming removed 1 base at V and 8 bases at J, with 17 bases between. The germline CDR1 and CDR2 sequences are GTSNPN and SVGIG (reference sequence). The CDR3 runs to 15 residues. CDR3 sequence (DNA): TGTGCCTGGAGTGACCCCGGGACCGGGCGGGAAAAACTGTTTTTT. It specifies CAWSDPGTGREKLFF.

In this sample, this clonotype turned up a few times. This chain joins TRBV24-1 and TRBJ2-1, with D maybe TRBD2 (5 bases). This CDR3 spans 12 amino acids. Looked up from germline, CDR1 is KGHDR and CDR2 is SFDVKD. The V and J ends lost 6 bases and 7 bases respectively, with 9 bases between them. CDR3 region: CATSYGVNEQFF. DNA of the CDR3: TGTGCCACCAGTTACGGGGTAAATGAGCAGTTCTTC.

In DNA form, the CDR3 reads TGCGCCAGCAGCTTGGATGGGCCAGGTCTTGCAGATACGCAGTATTTT. Amino acids: CASSLDGPGLADTQYF. The genes are TRBV5-1 and TRBJ2-3; D unclear. Germline lookup yields CDR1 SGHRS and CDR2 YFSETQ. The CDR3 runs 16 residues. Trimming shortened V by 0 bases and J by 4 bases, and 15 bases separated the two germline ends.

The chain employs TRBV13 and TRBJ2-3; the match to TRBD2 covers 11 bases. With V trimmed by 4 bases and J by 0 bases, 6 bases remained unmatched. The CDR3 consists of 17 residues. Germline lookup yields CDR1 PRHDT and CDR2 FYEKMQ (reference sequence). This CDR3 reads CASSSSLAGGSTDTQYF. In nucleotides, the CDR3 is TGTGCCAGCAGCTCCTCTCTAGCGGGGGGTAGCACAGATACGCAGTATTTT. The whole variable domain, remainder taken from reference TRBV13 and TRBJ2-3, is AAGVIQSPRHLIKEKRETATLKCYPIPRHDTVYWYQQGPGQDPQFLISFYEKMQSDKGSIPDRFSAQQFSDYHSELNMSSLELGDSALYFCASSSSLAGGSTDTQYFGPGTRLTVL.

A few counts support this clonotype. The CDR3 region is CASSSGPQAGNEQFF. CDR3 coding DNA: TGTGCCAGCAGCTCGGGACCACAGGCGGGCAATGAGCAGTTCTTC. The J gene is TRBJ2-1, the V gene TRBV7-2, with D perhaps assigned TRBD1 or TRBD2 (5 bases each). V lost 4 bases and J lost 6, with 16 bases in between. Germline CDR1 reads SGHTA; CDR2 reads FQGNSA. The CDR3 sequence is 15 residues long.

J is TRBJ2-1 and V is TRBV11-1, with TRBD2 matching over 13 bases. The CDR3 sequence is 15 residues long. Looked up from germline, CDR1 is SGHAT and CDR2 is FQDESV (reference sequence). The junction had 7 bases not matched to a gene; V was cut back by 5 bases and J by 9 bases. The CDR3 sequence: CASSQLAGGPGEQFF. As DNA, the CDR3 is TGTGCCAGCAGCCAACTAGCGGGAGGGCCCGGTGAGCAGTTCTTC.

CDR3 sequence (DNA): TGTGCCAGCAGCCCAGTACTAGCGGGGGGCAATGAGCAGTTCTTC. This translates into CASSPVLAGGNEQFF. This chain connects TRBV4-2 to TRBJ2-1; 12 nucleotides line up with TRBD2. With 4 bases clipped from V and 6 bases from J, the junction kept 4 bases outside the gene matches. The CDR3 extends over 15 amino acids. Germline lookup yields CDR1 LGHNA and CDR2 YNFKEQ.

This clonotype has a count of ten or more. The chain uses TRBV7-8 and TRBJ1-4; 7 bases map to TRBD1. The CDR3 sequence is 14 residues long. The trim removed 6 bases at V and 6 bases at J, leaving 7 bases unmatched. Per the germline V gene, CDR1 is SGHVS and CDR2 is FQNEAQ. In DNA form, the CDR3 reads TGTGCCAGCAGTCTTAGGCAGGGGGATGAAAAACTGTTTTTT. Translation: CASSLRQGDEKLFF.

This clonotype was detected ten times or more. This rearrangement joins TRBV24-1 to TRBJ1-2; D gene unclear. V was cut by 3 bases and J by 8 bases, with 12 bases left in between. Per germline, CDR1 KGHDR and CDR2 SFDVKD. The length of the CDR3 is 13 residues. DNA of the CDR3: TGTGCCACCAGTGATACGGGGAGAGAAGGCTACACCTTC. Translated: CATSDTGREGYTF.

The sample holds many counts of this clonotype. The rearrangement joins TRBV29-1 to TRBJ1-1, with unresolved D. This CDR3 spans 13 amino acids. Germline CDR1 is SQVTM and CDR2 is ANQGSEA. The CDR3 DNA reads as TGCGCGGGTGCAGGTGACATGAACACTGAAGCTTTCTTT. Encoded protein: CAGAGDMNTEAFF.

This clonotype appeared many times. This chain uses TRBV2 with TRBJ2-1, with D hard to call. The V end lost 1 base, the J end lost 4 bases, and 14 bases lay between the germline ends. This CDR3 comprises 16 residues. The germline V gene has CDR1 SNHLY and CDR2 FYNNEI. The CDR3 nucleotides read TGTGCCAGCAGTGAAGGGCCGGGTTTGGGGTACAATGAGCAGTTCTTC. Protein sequence: CASSEGPGLGYNEQFF.

On this clonotype itself: At one end the junction does not follow the germline gene, possibly because of a read error. The chain links TRBV7-7 to TRBJ2-1; D gene ambiguous. The germline CDR1 and CDR2 sequences are SSHAT and FNYEAQ (reference sequence). CDR3 length equals 13 residues. The CDR3 region has the DNA TGTGCTAGCAGCTTAGTAGGCTACAATGAGCAGTTCTTC. Protein sequence: CASSLVGYNEQFF.

In this sample, this clonotype turned up many times. The gene calls are TRBV6-1 and TRBJ2-7; D remains ambiguous. CDR3 length: 13 amino acids. Trimming removed 2 bases at V and 3 bases at J, with 8 bases between. CDR1 and CDR2 (germline): MNHNS, SASEGT. The CDR3 bases are TGTGCCAGCAGTGAACTTTTACACTACGAGCAGTACTTC. It is translated as CASSELLHYEQYF.

The chain has TRBV6-6 and TRBJ2-1; the D call may be TRBD1 or TRBD2 (5 bases each). The V end lost 5 bases, the J end lost 0 bases, and 14 bases lay between the germline ends. CDR3 length: 16 residues. The germline gives CDR1 MNHNY, CDR2 SVGAGI (reference sequence). The CDR3: CASSPAGTISYNEQFF. Here the CDR3 DNA reads TGTGCCAGCAGTCCAGCCGGGACCATCTCCTACAATGAGCAGTTCTTC.

In this sample, this clonotype turned up many times. The V gene is TRBV28, the J gene TRBJ2-2; D gene unclear. Germline assignment: CDR1 MDHEN and CDR2 SYDVKM. The CDR3 has 13 amino acids. V gave up 2 bases and J gave up 7 bases, with 8 bases separating them. CDR3 protein: CASSLGRNGELFF. CDR3 in DNA: TGTGCCAGCAGTTTAGGCAGAAACGGGGAGCTGTTTTTT.

There are a few counts of this clonotype. The J gene is TRBJ2-7, the V gene TRBV5-1; 10 bases line up with TRBD1. The CDR3 is 13 residues long. CDR1 SGHRS and CDR2 YFSETQ come from the germline V gene. V lost 7 bases and J lost 2; bases outside the gene matches: 3. The CDR3 sequence: CASGTGVTYEQYF. DNA of the CDR3: TGCGCCAGCGGGACAGGGGTCACCTACGAGCAGTACTTC.

This rearrangement joins TRBV5-1 to TRBJ2-7, with TRBD1 matching over 9 bases. Germline V gives CDR1 SGHRS, CDR2 YFSETQ. V was pared by 4 bases and J by 5 bases, with 22 bases of the junction left unmatched. This CDR3 spans 19 amino acids. The CDR3 sequence is CASSLTGGADAFPRDEQYF. CDR3 DNA: TGCGCCAGCAGCCTCACAGGGGGCGCAGACGCGTTCCCTCGGGACGAGCAGTACTTC.

This clonotype came up a few times. The chain employs TRBV30 and TRBJ2-6; 11 positions agree with TRBD1. This CDR3 region has 16 residues. V lost 3 bases, J lost 1 base, and 2 bases stayed unmatched. Per germline, CDR1 GTSNPN and CDR2 SVGIG (reference sequence). CDR3 amino acids: CAWSGQGASGANVLTF. CDR3 coding DNA: TGTGCCTGGAGCGGACAGGGGGCATCTGGGGCCAACGTCCTGACTTTC.

This clonotype was observed a few times. The rearrangement joins TRBV19 to TRBJ2-5; D possibly corresponds to TRBD1 (5 bases). Germline lookup yields CDR1 LNHDA and CDR2 SQIVND (reference sequence). This CDR3 has 14 amino acids. Trimming left V 2 bases short and J 1 base short, with 8 bases between. The CDR3 coding sequence is TGTGCCAGTAGTATATCCCAGGGCCAAGAGACCCAGTACTTC. Its translation: CASSISQGQETQYF.

The V gene is TRBV7-2, the J gene TRBJ2-1; D remains ambiguous. There are 15 residues in the CDR3. Germline V CDR1 and CDR2: SGHTA, FQGNSA. The V gene lost 6 bases and the J gene lost 6 bases, with 18 bases spanning the gap. CDR3 region: CASSSTLHTGNEQFF. CDR3 nucleotides: TGTGCCAGCAGTTCTACACTACACACCGGCAATGAGCAGTTCTTC.

CDR3 sequence: CASSHPGTGEQYF. CDR3 in DNA: TGTGCCAGCAGCCATCCGGGAACAGGGGAGCAGTACTTC. The rearrangement uses TRBV6-5 and TRBJ2-7, with D tentatively TRBD1 (6 bases). The CDR3 is 13 residues long. V was trimmed by 6 bases and J by 7 bases, leaving 16 bases between them. Germline V gene lookup returns CDR1 MNHEY and CDR2 SVGAGI.

The chain is built from TRBV28 and TRBJ2-7; D is possibly TRBD1 (5 bases). Trimming took off 9 bases at V and 5 bases at J, with 17 bases between the two ends. The CDR3 runs to 13 residues. Germline V gene data show CDR1 as MDHEN and CDR2 as SYDVKM. CDR3 DNA: TGTGCCAGTAGGGCTCAGGGCGATAACGAGCAGTACTTC. It is translated as CASRAQGDNEQYF.